These 26 T cell receptor beta chains share one sample of origin, sequenced in a study of memory CD4+ T cells and cytomegalovirus serostatus. Single viable CD3+CD4+CD8-CD45RO+ cells were sorted as the memory CD4+ T cells. Libraries were prepared by immunoSEQ multiplex PCR; TCRdb keeps only in-frame clonotypes and omits some of them. Altogether 45,000 to 65,000 clones are present, around 83% being singletons, with the ten largest covering roughly 2%. Input material: memory CD4+ T cells from blood. The receptors here all came from an adult in good health and CMV-seropositive.

This clone was observed once. The V call is TRBV4-1, the J call TRBJ1-2; TRBD1 might be the D (6 bases). Between the trimmed V and J ends, which lost 2 bases and 4 bases, there was a span of 23 bases. The CDR3 runs to 18 residues. Germline CDR1 and CDR2: MGHRA and YSYEKL. CDR3 sequence reads: CASSQPAVGAKVVYGYTF. In nucleotides, the CDR3 is TGCGCCAGCAGCCAACCCGCGGTGGGGGCGAAGGTTGTCTATGGCTACACCTTC.

The rearrangement uses TRBV19 and TRBJ2-5; maybe TRBD1 (7 bases). This CDR3 is built from 14 residues. V gave up 6 bases and J gave up 2 bases, with 13 bases separating them. Germline assignment: CDR1 LNHDA and CDR2 SQIVND (reference sequence). Here the CDR3 DNA reads TGTGCCAGTAGCTCACAGGGGAGGCAAGAGACCCAGTACTTC. Its protein product is CASSSQGRQETQYF.

The chain links TRBV9 to TRBJ2-1, with 10 bases matching TRBD2. The CDR3 totals 19 residues. Trimming at V came to 3 bases and at J to 0 bases, leaving 12 bases not matched to a gene. Germline loops: CDR1 SGDLS, CDR2 YYNGEE. This chain's CDR3 is CASSDASTSGSRSYNEQFF. The CDR3 DNA sequence: TGTGCCAGCAGCGACGCATCGACTAGCGGGTCCCGCTCCTACAATGAGCAGTTCTTC.

The chain carries TRBV6-5 and TRBJ2-2, with D perhaps TRBD1 or TRBD2 (5 bases each). CDR1 and CDR2 from the germline V gene are MNHEY and SVGAGI. The CDR3 is made up of 15 amino acids. The V end was cut by 7 bases, the J end by 6 bases, with 18 bases between. CDR3 loop: CASNYGARHAGELFF. The DNA for the CDR3 is TGTGCCAGCAACTACGGGGCTAGACATGCCGGGGAGCTGTTTTTT.

DNA of the CDR3: TGCGCCAGCAGCCAAGTAGCCGGGAATAACTATGGCTACACCTTC. Residues: CASSQVAGNNYGYTF. This chain links TRBV4-1 with TRBJ1-2; D uncertain. Germline V gene lookup returns CDR1 MGHRA and CDR2 YSYEKL. Trimming shortened V by 1 base and J by 1 base, and 10 bases separated the two germline ends. The CDR3 has 15 amino acids.

A single count supports this clone. The CDR3 loop is CASTLSSGTYNEQFF. The CDR3 nucleotides read TGTGCCAGTACCCTTTCCTCTGGGACCTACAATGAGCAGTTCTTC. The chain is built from TRBV7-2 and TRBJ2-1; the D is unclear. Trimming took 9 bases from V and 2 from J, leaving 17 bases between them. Per germline, CDR1 SGHTA and CDR2 FQGNSA. This CDR3 has 15 amino acids.

The rearrangement uses TRBV28 and TRBJ2-7; D uncertain. CDR3 length equals 13 residues. Trimming stripped 6 bases from V and 6 bases from J, with 15 bases between. Germline V CDR1 and CDR2: MDHEN, SYDVKM. DNA for the CDR3: TGTGCCAGCAGCCAACCCCATAGTGGCGAGCAGTACTTC. It yields the protein CASSQPHSGEQYF. Full variable domain (missing parts from reference TRBV28 and TRBJ2-7): DVKVTQSSRYLVKRTGEKVFLECVQDMDHENMFWYRQDPGLGLRLIYFSYDVKMKEKGDIPEGYSVSREKKERFSLILESASTNQTSMYLCASSQPHSGEQYFGPGTRLTVT.

V gene TRBV7-2 combines with J gene TRBJ1-3; no reliable D call. Germline V CDR1 and CDR2: SGHTA, FQGNSA. The CDR3 covers 12 residues. Trimming took off 2 bases at V and 4 bases at J, with 3 bases between the two ends. CDR3 residues: CASSLQGNTIYF. The DNA for the CDR3 is TGTGCCAGCAGCTTACAAGGAAACACCATATATTTT.

The chain couples TRBV11-2 to TRBJ1-1; D might be TRBD1 (6 bases). This CDR3 is built from 15 residues. Germline CDR1 and CDR2: SGHAT and FQNNGV. Trimming shortened V by 1 base and J by 2 bases, and 11 bases separated the two germline ends. CDR3 nucleotides: TGTGCCAGCAGCTTAGGGAGGGGGGGAAACACTGAAGCTTTCTTT. It encodes CASSLGRGGNTEAFF.

This chain connects TRBV7-3 to TRBJ1-1; D ambiguous. This CDR3 is built from 13 residues. V lost 4 bases and J lost 2, with 8 bases in between. The V gene's germline CDR1 is SGHTA and CDR2 FQGTGA. CDR3 nucleotide sequence: TGTGCCAGCAGCTACGACGTTAACACTGAAGCTTTCTTT. Protein: CASSYDVNTEAFF.

The rearrangement uses TRBV6-6 and TRBJ2-1, with D perhaps given as TRBD1 or TRBD2 (5 bases each). Trimming removed 6 bases from V and 8 bases from J, with 20 bases in between. The CDR3 has 15 residues. Germline loops: CDR1 MNHNY, CDR2 SVGAGI (reference sequence). Written as DNA, the CDR3 is TGTGCCAGCAGGAGTGGGACCGGAGAGTGGGATGAGCAGTTCTTC. It codes for CASRSGTGEWDEQFF.

The chain carries TRBV5-1 and TRBJ2-3; D gene uncertain. CDR1 is SGHRS, CDR2 YFSETQ, per germline. The CDR3 contains 16 residues. V lost 4 bases and J lost 7, with 22 bases in between. The CDR3 reads CASSRWARAQENTQYF. The CDR3 bases are TGCGCCAGCAGCCGGTGGGCTCGCGCCCAGGAAAATACGCAGTATTTT.

V gene TRBV7-3 combines with J gene TRBJ1-5; the D is unclear. Per germline, CDR1 SGHTA and CDR2 FQGTGA. V lost 8 bases, J lost 5 bases, and 13 bases lay in between. The CDR3 length is 13 residues. CDR3 residues: CASLPFTDQPQHF. The CDR3, as DNA: TGTGCCAGCCTTCCCTTTACGGATCAGCCCCAGCATTTT.

The gene calls are TRBV5-1 and TRBJ1-1; possibly TRBD1 for D (5 bases). Germline V gene lookup returns CDR1 SGHRS and CDR2 YFSETQ. There are 16 residues in the CDR3. V lost 3 bases to trimming and J lost 1 base, with 16 bases between them. CDR3 coding DNA: TGCGCCAGCAGCTCATTTGCGGGACCGAGGAACACTGAAGCTTTCTTT. Protein: CASSSFAGPRNTEAFF.

The chain combines TRBV19 with TRBJ1-3; D is unresolved. Per germline, CDR1 LNHDA and CDR2 SQIVND (reference sequence). This CDR3 contains 17 residues. The V and J ends lost 3 bases and 4 bases respectively, with 19 bases between them. CDR3: CASSIVGATTSGNTIYF. In DNA form, the CDR3 reads TGTGCCAGTAGTATTGTAGGAGCGACGACTTCCGGAAACACCATATATTTT.

The chain joins TRBV2 to TRBJ2-5; D uncertain. This CDR3 has 13 amino acids. V was shortened by 6 bases and J by 3 bases, with 11 bases between the two germline ends. Per germline, CDR1 SNHLY and CDR2 FYNNEI. The CDR3 nucleotides read TGTGCCAGCAGCCCTAGGTTAAAAGAGACCCAGTACTTC. It yields the protein CASSPRLKETQYF.

The J gene is TRBJ2-5, the V gene TRBV29-1; D is undetermined. The CDR3 has 13 residues. The germline V gene has CDR1 SQVTM and CDR2 ANQGSEA. Deletions cut 7 bases from V and 2 bases from J, with 14 bases between. The DNA of the CDR3 is TGCAGCGCCCTACGGTCCTTTCAAGAGACCCAGTACTTC. Its translation: CSALRSFQETQYF.

The CDR3 DNA sequence: TGTGCCAGCAGCAAACTAGCGGGAGGGAGCTCCTACGAGCAGTACTTC. As protein: CASSKLAGGSSYEQYF. V gene TRBV7-8 combines with J gene TRBJ2-7, with 13 bases matching TRBD2. CDR1 is SGHVS and CDR2 is FQNEAQ in the germline V gene. This CDR3 is 16 amino acids long. J gave up 0 bases and V 5 bases, and 4 bases lay outside the gene matches.

The V call is TRBV9, the J call TRBJ2-3; TRBD1 matches 9 bases. J was trimmed by 2 bases and V by 0 bases; bases with no gene match: 10. Germline loops: CDR1 SGDLS, CDR2 YYNGEE. The CDR3 is 18 residues long. CDR3 protein: CASSVAPGQGTTTDTQYF. The CDR3 coding sequence is TGTGCCAGCAGCGTAGCTCCAGGACAGGGGACCACCACAGATACGCAGTATTTT.

The V and J genes are TRBV5-4 and TRBJ2-2, with 13 bases identical to TRBD2. The V and J ends lost 4 bases and 2 bases, in that order; junction bases with no gene match: 2. The V gene's germline CDR1 is SGHNT and CDR2 YYREEE (reference sequence). The CDR3 length is 16 residues. CDR3 loop: CASSKGLAGNTGELFF. In nucleotides, the CDR3 is TGTGCCAGCAGCAAGGGACTAGCGGGAAACACCGGGGAGCTGTTTTTT.

J is TRBJ1-1 and V is TRBV28, with a weak D call TRBD1 (6 bases). This CDR3 has 14 amino acids. Germline-derived CDR1 and CDR2 are MDHEN and SYDVKM. The V gene lost 2 bases and the J gene lost 5 bases, with 12 bases spanning the gap. CDR3 nucleotides: TGTGCCAGCAGTTTACCGGGGGCGCGGACTGAAGCTTTCTTT. Its protein is CASSLPGARTEAFF. Full variable domain (missing parts from reference TRBV28 and TRBJ1-1): DVKVTQSSRYLVKRTGEKVFLECVQDMDHENMFWYRQDPGLGLRLIYFSYDVKMKEKGDIPEGYSVSREKKERFSLILESASTNQTSMYLCASSLPGARTEAFFGQGTRLTVV.

The chain employs TRBV19 and TRBJ2-3; D gene unclear. Germline loops: CDR1 LNHDA, CDR2 SQIVND (reference sequence). V was cut by 0 bases and J by 0 bases, with 16 bases left in between. This CDR3 is built from 18 residues. CDR3 sequence reads: CASSIDRHGFASTDTQYF. In DNA form, the CDR3 reads TGTGCCAGTAGTATAGATCGCCATGGATTTGCTAGCACAGATACGCAGTATTTT.

The V gene is TRBV4-3, the J gene TRBJ2-3, with TRBD2 identical over 10 bases. The CDR3 runs 17 residues. Trimming took 4 bases from V and 3 from J; bases not matched to a gene: 10. The V gene's germline CDR1 is LGHNA and CDR2 YSLEER. CDR3 protein: CASSRLLAGGLTDTQYF. As DNA, the CDR3 is TGCGCCAGCAGCCGCCTTTTAGCGGGGGGTCTAACAGATACGCAGTATTTT.

The rearrangement joins TRBV6-1 to TRBJ1-1, with a weak D call TRBD1 (5 bases). The CDR3 runs 19 residues. With 1 base removed from V and 4 bases from J, the gap between germline ends came to 25 bases. In germline, CDR1 is MNHNS, CDR2 SASEGT. Here the CDR3 reads CASSEGFWTGRRRGTEAFF. The DNA of the CDR3 is TGTGCCAGCAGTGAAGGTTTCTGGACGGGACGTCGCCGGGGCACTGAAGCTTTCTTT.

The gene calls are TRBV18 and TRBJ2-5, with D perhaps TRBD2 (7 bases). The V gene's germline CDR1 is KGHSH and CDR2 LQKENI. CDR3 length equals 13 residues. The V gene lost 3 bases and the J gene lost 5 bases, with 10 bases spanning the gap. The CDR3 reads CASSPGGRETQYF. In DNA form, the CDR3 reads TGTGCCAGCTCACCCGGGGGGCGTGAGACCCAGTACTTC.

The V call is TRBV9, the J call TRBJ2-5, with D perhaps matching TRBD2 (6 bases). The V end lost 0 bases, the J end lost 2 bases, and 8 bases lay between the germline ends. The CDR3 covers 14 residues. Germline assignment: CDR1 SGDLS and CDR2 YYNGEE. CDR3 nucleotide sequence: TGTGCCAGCAGCGTAGAGGACTATCAAGAGACCCAGTACTTC. Protein sequence: CASSVEDYQETQYF.